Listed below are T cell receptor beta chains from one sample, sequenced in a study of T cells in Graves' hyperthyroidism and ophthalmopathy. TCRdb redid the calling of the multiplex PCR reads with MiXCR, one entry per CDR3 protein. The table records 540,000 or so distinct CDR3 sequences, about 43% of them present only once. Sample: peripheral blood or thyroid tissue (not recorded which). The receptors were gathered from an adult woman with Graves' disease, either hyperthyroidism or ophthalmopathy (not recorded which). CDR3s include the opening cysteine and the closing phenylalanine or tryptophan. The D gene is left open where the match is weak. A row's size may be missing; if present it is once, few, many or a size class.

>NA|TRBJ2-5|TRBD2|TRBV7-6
CASRLSREGRETQYF
TGTGCCAGCAGGTTGTCGCGGGAGGGCCGTGAGACCCAGTACTTC
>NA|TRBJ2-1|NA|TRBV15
CATSREGGLTYNEQFF
TGTGCCACCAGCAGAGAGGGAGGCCTAACCTACAATGAGCAGTTCTTC
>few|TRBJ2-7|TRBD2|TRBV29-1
CSVAGTTDYEQYF
TGCAGCGTCGCCGGGACTACTGACTACGAGCAGTACTTC
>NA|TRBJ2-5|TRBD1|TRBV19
CASTRGTGKETQYF
TGTGCCAGTACCAGAGGGACAGGGAAAGAGACCCAGTACTTC
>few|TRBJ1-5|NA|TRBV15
CATMCRVGQPQHF
TGTGCCACCATGTGTCGGGTTGGACAGCCCCAGCATTTT
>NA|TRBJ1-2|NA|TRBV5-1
CASSAEQGGYTF
TGCGCCAGCAGCGCCGAACAAGGAGGCTACACCTTC
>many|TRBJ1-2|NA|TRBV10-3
CAISLGGRSKTF
TGTGCCATCAGTCTGGGGGGCCGTTCGAAGACCTTC
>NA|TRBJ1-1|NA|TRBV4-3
CASSQALGRINTEAFF
TGCGCCAGCAGCCAGGCCCTTGGACGGATAAACACTGAAGCTTTCTTT
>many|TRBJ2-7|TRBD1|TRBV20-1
CSAAASEGQALSYEQYF
TGCAGTGCAGCGGCGTCCGAGGGACAGGCGCTCTCCTACGAGCAGTACTTC
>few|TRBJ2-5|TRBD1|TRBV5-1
CASRPGTGLGETQYF
TGCGCCAGCAGACCCGGGACAGGGTTGGGAGAGACCCAGTACTTC
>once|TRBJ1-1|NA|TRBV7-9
CASSSAGGGGTGEAFF
TGTGCCAGCAGCTCCGCTGGTGGAGGGGGAACAGGTGAAGCTTTCTTT
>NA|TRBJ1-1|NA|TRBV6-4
CASSDGAGGMAEAFF
TGTGCCAGCAGTGACGGAGCGGGGGGTATGGCTGAAGCTTTCTTT
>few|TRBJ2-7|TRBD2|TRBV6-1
CASSRTSLAGESSYEQYF
TGTGCCAGCTCACGAACCTCACTAGCGGGAGAAAGCTCCTACGAGCAGTACTTC
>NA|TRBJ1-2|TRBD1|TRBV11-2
CASSLARTGFYGYTF
TGTGCCAGCAGCTTGGCTAGGACAGGGTTCTATGGCTACACCTTC
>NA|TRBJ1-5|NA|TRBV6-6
CASRRGLIRSPEHF
TGTGCCAGCAGAAGGGGACTAATTCGTTCGCCCGAGCATTTT
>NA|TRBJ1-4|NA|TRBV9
CASSADSSNEKLFF
TGTGCCAGCAGCGCGGACAGCTCTAATGAAAAACTGTTTTTT
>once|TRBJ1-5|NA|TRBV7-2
CASSSQGGSNQPQHF
TGTGCCAGCAGCTCTCAGGGAGGTAGCAATCAGCCCCAGCATTTT
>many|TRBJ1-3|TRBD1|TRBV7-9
CASSSLEDRGNTIYF
TGTGCCAGCAGCTCTTTGGAGGACAGGGGAAACACCATATATTTT
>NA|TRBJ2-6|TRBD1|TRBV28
CASRDTGDNSGANVLTF
TGTGCCAGCAGAGACACAGGGGACAACTCTGGGGCCAACGTCCTGACTTTC
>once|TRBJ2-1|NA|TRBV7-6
CASSLVLAASYNEQFF
TGTGCCAGCAGCTTAGTGCTAGCAGCCTCCTACAATGAGCAGTTCTTC
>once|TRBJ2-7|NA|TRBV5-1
CASSLREGETYEQYF
TGCGCCAGCAGCTTAAGAGAGGGCGAGACCTACGAGCAGTACTTC
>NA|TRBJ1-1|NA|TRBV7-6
CASSFYICSASSGAGLGTEAFF
NA
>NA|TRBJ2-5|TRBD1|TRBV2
CASRETGPVETQYF
TGTGCCAGCAGGGAGACAGGGCCCGTAGAGACCCAGTACTTC
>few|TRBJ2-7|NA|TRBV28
CASTKTDYYEQYF
TGTGCCAGCACCAAAACGGACTACTACGAGCAGTACTTC
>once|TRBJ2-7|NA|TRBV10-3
CAIRGGYEQYF
TGTGCCATCAGGGGGGGCTACGAGCAGTACTTC
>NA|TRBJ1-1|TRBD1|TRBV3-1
CASSEWDRDTEAFF
TGTGCCAGCAGCGAATGGGACAGGGACACTGAAGCTTTCTTT
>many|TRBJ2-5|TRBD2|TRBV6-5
CASSYSTSGRALETQYF
TGTGCCAGCAGTTACTCGACTAGCGGGAGGGCCTTGGAGACCCAGTACTTC
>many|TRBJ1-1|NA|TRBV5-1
CASSSHFQGSTEAFF
TGCGCCAGCAGCTCGCACTTCCAGGGCAGCACTGAAGCTTTCTTT
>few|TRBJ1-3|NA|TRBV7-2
CASSFGSWGNTIYF
TGTGCCAGCAGCTTTGGTAGTTGGGGAAACACCATATATTTT
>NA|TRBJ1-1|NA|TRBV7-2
CASSRRPGPTTEAFF
TGTGCCAGCAGCCGCCGACCTGGACCGACCACTGAAGCTTTCTTT
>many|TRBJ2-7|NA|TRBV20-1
CSATTAESYEQYF
TGCAGTGCAACGACTGCCGAGTCCTACGAGCAGTACTTC
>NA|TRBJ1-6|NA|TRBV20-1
CSALPDPNSPLHF
TGCAGTGCTCTCCCGGACCCGAATTCACCCCTCCACTTT
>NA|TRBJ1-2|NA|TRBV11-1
CASSSRVGDYGYTF
TGTGCCAGCAGCTCGAGGGTAGGGGACTATGGCTACACCTTC
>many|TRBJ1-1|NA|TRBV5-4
CASRLGRGGYTEAFF
TGTGCCAGCAGGCTAGGACGGGGGGGATACACTGAAGCTTTCTTT
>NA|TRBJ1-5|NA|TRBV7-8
CASRQKGRNSNQPQHF
TGTGCCAGCCGACAAAAGGGCAGGAATAGCAATCAGCCCCAGCATTTT
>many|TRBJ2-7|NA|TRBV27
CASSASGTAPYEQYF
TGTGCCAGCAGTGCCTCCGGGACGGCCCCCTACGAGCAGTACTTC
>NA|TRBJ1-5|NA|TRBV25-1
CTSRDPVTFSIGQPQHF
TGTACCAGCAGAGATCCGGTAACCTTTAGCATCGGTCAGCCCCAGCATTTT
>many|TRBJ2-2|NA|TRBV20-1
CSASTLSGELFF
TGCAGTGCTTCGACGCTATCCGGGGAGCTGTTTTTT
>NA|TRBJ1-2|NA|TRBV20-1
CSARGTVFGYTF
TGCAGTGCTAGAGGGACGGTCTTTGGCTACACCTTC
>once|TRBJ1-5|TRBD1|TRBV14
CASSQGQGAGNQPQHF
TGTGCCAGCAGCCAAGGACAGGGGGCTGGCAATCAGCCCCAGCATTTT
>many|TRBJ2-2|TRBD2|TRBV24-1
CATSDSLAVRTGELFF
TGTGCCACCAGTGACTCCCTAGCGGTCAGAACGGGGGAGCTGTTTTTT
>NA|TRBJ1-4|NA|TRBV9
CASSAVLGGEKLFF
TGTGCCAGCAGCGCTGTCCTTGGGGGTGAAAAACTGTTTTTT
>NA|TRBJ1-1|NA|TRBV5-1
CASSSQGQPFDTEAFF
TGCGCCAGCAGCTCACAGGGTCAGCCTTTTGACACTGAAGCTTTCTTT
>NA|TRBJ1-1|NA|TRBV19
CASNDLRRNTEAFF
TGTGCCAGTAACGATTTAAGGAGGAACACTGAAGCTTTCTTT
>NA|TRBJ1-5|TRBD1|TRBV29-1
CSVDRVDQPQHF
TGCAGCGTCGACAGGGTGGATCAGCCCCAGCATTTT
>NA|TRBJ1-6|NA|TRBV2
CASSGGELGSPLHF
TGTGCCAGCAGTGGGGGAGAGCTCGGGTCACCCCTCCACTTT
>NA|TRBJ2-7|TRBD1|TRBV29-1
CSVLRQGATYEQYF
TGCAGCGTCCTCCGACAGGGGGCAACCTACGAGCAGTACTTC
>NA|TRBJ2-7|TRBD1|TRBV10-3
CATENRDRVAEQYF
TGTGCCACCGAGAACCGGGACAGGGTAGCCGAGCAGTACTTC
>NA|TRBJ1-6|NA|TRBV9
CASSVRTQGGVLHF
TGTGCCAGCAGCGTAAGGACGCAGGGTGGGGTCCTCCACTTT
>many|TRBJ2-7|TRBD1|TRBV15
CATSSRQGPSYEQYF
TGTGCCACCAGCAGCCGACAGGGGCCCTCCTACGAGCAGTACTTC
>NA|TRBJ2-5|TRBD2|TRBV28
CASRRLRLADKETQYF
TGTGCCAGCCGTCGCCTACGACTAGCGGACAAAGAGACCCAGTACTTC
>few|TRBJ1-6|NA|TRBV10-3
CAISESASNSPLHF
TGTGCCATCAGTGAGTCCGCCAGTAATTCACCCCTCCACTTT
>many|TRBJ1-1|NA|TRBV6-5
CASSPGDGNTEAFF
TGTGCCAGCAGTCCCGGGGACGGGAACACTGAAGCTTTCTTT
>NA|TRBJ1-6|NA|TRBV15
CATSRDWDGSPLHF
TGTGCCACCAGCAGAGATTGGGACGGCTCACCCCTCCACTTT
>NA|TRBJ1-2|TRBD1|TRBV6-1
CASRQGAIYGYTF
TGTGCCAGCAGGCAGGGGGCAATTTATGGCTACACCTTC
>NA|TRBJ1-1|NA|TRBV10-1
CASSEQRETEAFF
TGCGCCAGCAGTGAGCAAAGGGAAACTGAAGCTTTCTTT
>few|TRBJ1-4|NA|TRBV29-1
CSVVRGNTEKLFF
TGCAGCGTTGTGCGGGGAAACACTGAAAAACTGTTTTTT